The entry that follows covers one TCR beta chain sequence. Its cognate antigen is unknown. Nested PCRs of 16 and 9 cycles, two in total, were run on TCRalpha and TCRbeta cDNA. TCRdb re-called the 5' RACE reads; every CDR3 protein appears as one record, without DNA. The sample's table shows 300,000 to 400,000 distinct CDR3 sequences. CDR1 and CDR2 from the germline V gene are SQVTM and ANQGSEA. The CDR3 runs to 12 residues. The sample is drawn from a study of monozygotic twins with inflammatory bowel disease. The study's findings and limits: Resolution of different T cell subtypes was not achieved.

Sequencing was done on a sample of blood. The receptor was isolated from a human donor with ulcerative colitis or Crohn's disease, or a healthy co-twin of an affected twin (not recorded which). This chain links TRBV29-1 with TRBJ2-1; absent DNA, TCRdb's TRBD1 call cannot be checked. The CDR3 is CSVDGAGDEQFF.